The sequence of this T cell receptor beta chain was determined in a study of Graves' ophthalmopathy and Graves' hyperthyroidism. Study outcomes and limitations: Progression of ophthalmopathy was predicted by the model with roughly 70% sensitivity and under 85% specificity.

The PBMCs originated from approximately 10 ml of fresh peripheral blood. The V end was cut by 4 bases, the J end by 3 bases, with 10 bases between. The V gene's germline CDR1 is LGHNA and CDR2 YNFKEQ. This CDR3 contains 14 residues. TCR beta CDR3 amplification used RNA transcripts. An opening RT-PCR round employed HTBI primers and preceded a second-round multiplex PCR. TCRdb re-called the multiplex PCR reads with MiXCR, one entry per CDR3 protein. This sample has almost 750,000 distinct CDR3 sequences, with 40% found just once. Of note for this clonotype: The antigen is unknown.

Material for sequencing was peripheral blood. The receptor comes from an adult man with Graves' ophthalmopathy. The V call is TRBV4-2, the J call TRBJ1-5, with D possibly being TRBD1 (6 bases). The CDR3 protein is CASSPTGDNQPQHF. The CDR3 DNA is TGTGCCAGCAGCCCGACAGGCGACAATCAGCCCCAGCATTTT.